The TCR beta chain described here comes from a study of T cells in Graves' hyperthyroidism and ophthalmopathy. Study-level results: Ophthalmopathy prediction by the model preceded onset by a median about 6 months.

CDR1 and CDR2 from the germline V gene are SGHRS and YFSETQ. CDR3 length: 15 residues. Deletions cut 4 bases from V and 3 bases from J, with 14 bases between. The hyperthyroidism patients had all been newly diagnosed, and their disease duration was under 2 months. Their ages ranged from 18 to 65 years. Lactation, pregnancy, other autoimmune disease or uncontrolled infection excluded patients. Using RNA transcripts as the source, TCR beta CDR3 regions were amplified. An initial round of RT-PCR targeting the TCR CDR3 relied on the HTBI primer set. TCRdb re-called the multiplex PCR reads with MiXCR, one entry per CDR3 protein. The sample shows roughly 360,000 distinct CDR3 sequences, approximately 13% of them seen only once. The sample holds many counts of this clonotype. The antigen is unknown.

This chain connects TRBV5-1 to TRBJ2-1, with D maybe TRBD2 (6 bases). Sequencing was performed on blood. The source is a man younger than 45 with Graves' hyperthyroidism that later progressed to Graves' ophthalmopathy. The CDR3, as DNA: TGCGCCAGCAGCCCGGCCGCGGGATTCTACAATGAGCAGTTCTTC. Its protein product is CASSPAAGFYNEQFF.